This entry lists 5 T cell receptor beta chains sequenced from one sample in a study of T cells in tuberculosis. Using immunoSEQ multiplex PCR, the repertoire was profiled, and TCRdb retains in-frame clones only, with some absent. Of 20,000 to 25,000 clones in the sample, 85% to 95% were seen once. The sample comprised PBMCs. These receptors were collected from a donor aged 10-29 years with latent tuberculosis or without tuberculosis infection. Some clones in this sample may be carry-over from other donors' samples.

This clone has a single count. V is TRBV7-9 and J is TRBJ2-7; D may be TRBD2 (6 bases). The CDR3 sequence is 15 residues long. Trimming pared 5 bases from V and 6 bases from J, leaving 20 bases between. The germline V gene encodes CDR1 SEHNR and CDR2 FQNEAQ (reference sequence). This CDR3 reads CASSPSGLFAVEQYF. In DNA form, the CDR3 reads TGTGCCAGCAGCCCATCGGGACTTTTCGCGGTCGAGCAGTACTTC.

The chain uses TRBV11-2 and TRBJ1-5; D ambiguous. Trimming left V 1 base short and J 1 base short, with 8 bases between. This CDR3 comprises 15 residues. CDR1 is SGHAT, CDR2 FQNNGV, per germline. The CDR3 region has the DNA TGTGCCAGCAGCTTAGGAACGGTGAGCAATCAGCCCCAGCATTTT. Translation gives CASSLGTVSNQPQHF.

The chain has TRBV30 and TRBJ1-5; 10 nucleotides match TRBD1. CDR1 and CDR2 from the germline V gene are GTSNPN and SVGIG (reference sequence). V trimming: 4 bases; J trimming: 4 bases; junction bases outside the gene matches: 4. CDR3 length equals 14 residues. CDR3 coding DNA: TGTGCCTGGACAGGGGGACAGGGGAATCAGCCCCAGCATTTT. Translation: CAWTGGQGNQPQHF.

The chain has TRBV5-1 and TRBJ2-2; 10 bases agree with TRBD2. V trimming: 4 bases; J trimming: 4 bases; junction bases outside the gene matches: 16. The germline CDR1 and CDR2 sequences are SGHRS and YFSETQ. This CDR3 is built from 19 residues. CDR3 coding DNA: TGCGCCAGCAGCCCTCTACGCGGTAGCGGGGGGACGGGCACCGGGGAGCTGTTTTTT. Protein: CASSPLRGSGGTGTGELFF.

CDR3 protein: CAYYFQNSGTGKNEAFF. The CDR3 nucleotides are TGTGCCTACTATTTCCAAAACTCGGGGACAGGGAAAAATGAAGCTTTCTTT. J is TRBJ1-1 and V is TRBV30, with 9 bases lining up with TRBD1. The J segment lost 7 bases and the V segment lost 7 bases, leaving 22 bases of the junction unmatched. The CDR3 is 17 residues long. The germline CDR1 and CDR2 sequences are GTSNPN and SVGIG (reference sequence).